Each of the 30 T cell receptor beta chains below was sequenced from the same sample in a study of cytomegalovirus exposure and HLA in healthy donors. Vbeta (60) and Jbeta (13) primers were used in the PCR. Here immunoSEQ multiplex PCR was the method, and the copy in TCRdb shows in-frame clones only, minus some. The sample lists 150,000 to 200,000 clones, 75% to 80% occurring once. The sequencing input was PBMCs. Every receptor here comes from a woman aged 45 to 65 in good health and CMV-seropositive.

The chain employs TRBV2 and TRBJ1-2; 7 nucleotides line up with TRBD1. This CDR3 region has 15 residues. In germline, CDR1 is SNHLY, CDR2 FYNNEI. With V trimmed by 5 bases and J by 7 bases, 13 bases remained unmatched. This chain's CDR3 is CASSRETGTEVGYTF. Written as DNA, the CDR3 is TGTGCCAGCAGTCGTGAAACAGGGACAGAAGTTGGCTACACCTTC.

The table lists this clone with a few counts. The chain has TRBV19 and TRBJ1-5, with D perhaps matching TRBD1 (6 bases). Deletions cut 5 bases from V and 0 bases from J, with 11 bases between. The CDR3 length is 15 residues. Germline CDR1 and CDR2: LNHDA and SQIVND (reference sequence). The CDR3 DNA reads TGTGCCAGTAGTGAACGGACAGATAGCAATCAGCCCCAGCATTTT. This codes for CASSERTDSNQPQHF.

This chain uses TRBV2 with TRBJ1-3; TRBD1 matches 7 bases. V was clipped by 1 base and J by 3 bases; unmatched bases: 3. The length of the CDR3 is 15 residues. The V gene's germline CDR1 is SNHLY and CDR2 FYNNEI. CDR3 amino acids: CASSEETGNGNTIYF. Written as DNA, the CDR3 is TGTGCCAGCAGTGAAGAGACAGGGAATGGAAACACCATATATTTT.

This clone was seen just once. The chain recombines TRBV4-3 with TRBJ1-2, with 9 bases fitting TRBD1. V gave up 1 base and J gave up 4 bases; unmatched junction bases: 4. The CDR3 has 15 amino acids. Germline lookup yields CDR1 LGHNA and CDR2 YSLEER. Written as DNA, the CDR3 is TGCGCCAGCAGCCAAGGGGGACAGGGCGGCTATGGCTACACCTTC. It translates to CASSQGGQGGYGYTF.

V gene TRBV6-1 combines with J gene TRBJ2-3, with 9 bases aligning to TRBD1. The germline CDR1 and CDR2 sequences are MNHNS and SASEGT. V lost 8 bases and J lost 1; bases outside the gene matches: 4. The CDR3 spans 14 residues. CDR3 in DNA: TGTGCCAGCTCCGGACAGGGGCGCACAGATACGCAGTATTTT. It yields the protein CASSGQGRTDTQYF.

V gene TRBV15 combines with J gene TRBJ2-7; TRBD1 matches at 9 bases. Germline V gene sequence: CDR1 LNHNV, CDR2 YYDKDF (reference sequence). CDR3 length: 15 residues. V lost 7 bases and J lost 3; bases outside the gene matches: 10. The CDR3 loop reads CATKIDRGEGYEQYF. The CDR3 DNA is TGTGCCACCAAAATAGACAGGGGGGAAGGCTACGAGCAGTACTTC.

The chain employs TRBV7-2 and TRBJ1-2, with 9 bases that match TRBD1. The CDR3 has 14 amino acids. The trim removed 5 bases at V and 6 bases at J, leaving 7 bases unmatched. Germline assignment: CDR1 SGHTA and CDR2 FQGNSA. The CDR3 loop reads CASSLGQGRDGYTF. The CDR3 nucleotides read TGTGCCAGCAGCCTGGGACAGGGAAGGGATGGCTACACCTTC. The variable domain in full, with the rest retrieved from reference TRBV7-2 and TRBJ1-2, is GAGVSQSPSNKVTEKGKDVELRCDPISGHTALYWYRQSLGQGLEFLIYFQGNSAPDKSGLPSDRFSAERTGGSVSTLTIQRTQQEDSAVYLCASSLGQGRDGYTFGSGTRLTVV.

The genes are TRBV5-6 and TRBJ1-3; D unresolved. The CDR3 has 14 amino acids. V shed 7 bases and J shed 0 bases, with 11 bases lying between them. The germline V gene has CDR1 SGHDT and CDR2 YYEEEE. In nucleotides, the CDR3 is TGTGCCAGCGGAGGCTCTTCCTCTGGAAACACCATATATTTT. Encoded protein: CASGGSSSGNTIYF. Supplemented by reference TRBV5-6 and TRBJ1-3, the full variable domain reads DAGVTQSPTHLIKTRGQQVTLRCSPKSGHDTVSWYQQALGQGPQFIFQYYEEEERQRGNFPDRFSGHQFPNYSSELNVNALLLGDSALYLCASGGSSSGNTIYFGEGSWLTVV.

As for this clone: The sample contains more than one DNA sequence encoding this CDR3. The CDR3 bases are TGTGCCAGCAGCCCTACAGGGGGCGGTCAGCCCCAGCATTTT. Translating gives CASSPTGGGQPQHF. This chain connects TRBV7-2 to TRBJ1-5; 9 bases agree with TRBD1. Germline loops: CDR1 SGHTA, CDR2 FQGNSA. The CDR3 runs to 14 residues. Unmatched junction bases numbered 5, after V lost 5 bases and J lost 6 bases.

The genes are TRBV7-9 and TRBJ2-1; 12 nucleotides match TRBD2. The germline gives CDR1 SEHNR, CDR2 FQNEAQ (reference sequence). V shed 4 bases, J shed 7 bases, and the junction held 11 bases outside the gene matches. The CDR3 runs to 17 residues. CDR3 region: CASSSSSGRASWNEQFF. Here the CDR3 DNA reads TGTGCCAGCAGCTCCTCTAGCGGGAGGGCTTCCTGGAATGAGCAGTTCTTC.

This clone has a handful of counts. The chain employs TRBV19 and TRBJ2-6; 8 positions match TRBD1. The CDR3 covers 16 residues. Germline values: CDR1 LNHDA, CDR2 SQIVND (reference sequence). The V gene end was trimmed by 6 bases and the J gene end by 4 bases; junction bases not matched to a gene: 8. DNA for the CDR3: TGTGCCAGTAGGCCAGGGGGCGCATCCGGGGCCAACGTCCTGACTTTC. Protein sequence: CASRPGGASGANVLTF.

This clone has only a few counts. The chain uses TRBV30 and TRBJ1-6; D is possibly TRBD1 (5 bases). The CDR3 contains 13 residues. From germline, CDR1 is GTSNPN and CDR2 SVGIG (reference sequence). The ends were cut back, 3 bases at V and 9 bases at J, with 12 bases in the middle. This CDR3 reads CAWSGGVASPLHF. In nucleotides, the CDR3 is TGTGCCTGGAGCGGGGGAGTTGCTTCACCCCTCCACTTT.

The chain couples TRBV19 to TRBJ1-4; D gene ambiguous. Trimming shortened V by 2 bases and J by 4 bases, and 5 bases separated the two germline ends. Germline V gene data show CDR1 as LNHDA and CDR2 as SQIVND (reference sequence). The CDR3 loop spans 13 amino acids. The chain's CDR3 is CASSIHSNEKLFF. DNA of the CDR3: TGTGCCAGTAGTATACACAGTAATGAAAAACTGTTTTTT.

The chain is built from TRBV14 and TRBJ2-3, with 15 bases that match TRBD2. Germline lookup yields CDR1 SGHDN and CDR2 FVKESK. V gave up 6 bases and J gave up 4 bases; unmatched junction bases: 5. The CDR3 is made up of 16 amino acids. The CDR3 sequence is CASSRTSGRASDTQYF. The CDR3 region has the DNA TGTGCCAGCAGTCGGACTAGCGGGAGGGCCTCAGATACGCAGTATTTT.

The rearrangement uses TRBV2 and TRBJ1-1; D is undetermined. The CDR3 has 12 amino acids. V lost 7 bases to trimming and J lost 3 bases, with 9 bases between them. CDR1 is SNHLY, CDR2 FYNNEI, per germline. The CDR3 sequence is CASNTRDTEAFF. CDR3 nucleotides: TGTGCCAGCAACACTCGGGACACTGAAGCTTTCTTT.

The J gene is TRBJ1-4, the V gene TRBV18; TRBD1 agrees at 9 bases. The germline V gene has CDR1 KGHSH and CDR2 LQKENI. The CDR3 spans 15 residues. J lost 4 bases, V lost 0 bases, and 0 bases had no gene match. The CDR3 here is CASSPPGQGNEKLFF. The DNA for the CDR3 is TGTGCCAGCTCACCACCGGGACAGGGTAATGAAAAACTGTTTTTT.

The chain recombines TRBV19 with TRBJ1-2; 11 positions match TRBD1. From germline, CDR1 is LNHDA and CDR2 SQIVND (reference sequence). With 6 bases clipped from V and 1 base from J, the junction kept 4 bases outside the gene matches. The CDR3 is 15 residues long. The CDR3 bases are TGTGCCAGTAGCCGGGACAGGGGGTTTAACTATGGCTACACCTTC. Translated: CASSRDRGFNYGYTF.

J is TRBJ1-1 and V is TRBV14; D is ambiguous. The CDR3 length is 13 residues. Germline values: CDR1 SGHDN, CDR2 FVKESK. V was clipped by 6 bases and J by 1 base, with 9 bases between them. This CDR3 is CASSPRRNTEAFF. The CDR3 nucleotides read TGTGCCAGCAGTCCCAGAAGGAACACTGAAGCTTTCTTT.

This chain connects TRBV27 to TRBJ1-6, with 7 nucleotides matching TRBD1. The CDR3 consists of 15 residues. Germline assignment: CDR1 MNHEY and CDR2 SMNVEV (reference sequence). Trimming took 0 bases from V and 6 from J; bases not matched to a gene: 2. The chain's CDR3 is CASSLSNRGNSPLHF. The CDR3 region has the DNA TGTGCCAGCAGTTTATCTAACAGGGGTAATTCACCCCTCCACTTT.

The chain combines TRBV5-4 with TRBJ2-1; 10 bases align to TRBD2. The CDR3 consists of 16 residues. Looked up from germline, CDR1 is SGHNT and CDR2 is YYREEE (reference sequence). V shed 4 bases and J 0 bases; nucleotides not matched to a gene: 4. The CDR3 DNA is TGTGCCAGCAGCGGGACTAGCGCCAGCTCCTACAATGAGCAGTTCTTC. It codes for CASSGTSASSYNEQFF.

With respect to this clone: A junction boundary mismatches the germline segment, possibly from a read error. The V and J genes are TRBV19 and TRBJ1-5; TRBD1 might be the D (5 bases). CDR3 length equals 15 residues. Looked up from germline, CDR1 is LNHDA and CDR2 is SQIVND (reference sequence). CDR3 loop: CANSLGRTNSQPQHF. CDR3 coding DNA: TGTGCCAATAGTTTGGGCCGGACAAATTCGCAGCCCCAGCATTTT.

The chain combines TRBV19 with TRBJ1-1; D is perhaps TRBD1 (5 bases). The length of the CDR3 is 17 residues. With 0 bases removed from V and 4 bases from J, the gap between germline ends came to 18 bases. Looked up from germline, CDR1 is LNHDA and CDR2 is SQIVND (reference sequence). The CDR3 DNA reads TGTGCCAGTAGTATAGATCGGGCAGGGAGGGTCAGCACTGAAGCTTTCTTT. Translating it yields CASSIDRAGRVSTEAFF.

The V gene is TRBV27, the J gene TRBJ2-7, with TRBD1 matching 8 bases. The CDR3 extends over 17 amino acids. CDR1 MNHEY and CDR2 SMNVEV come from the germline V gene (reference sequence). Unmatched junction bases numbered 14, after V lost 5 bases and J lost 2 bases. CDR3 DNA: TGTGCCAGCAGTCGCGGACAGGGCGGGACAAGCCCCTACGAGCAGTACTTC. It specifies CASSRGQGGTSPYEQYF.

The DNA of the CDR3 is TGTGCCAGCAGCCTTAGGCGGGGGACTGAAGCTTTCTTT. It codes for CASSLRRGTEAFF. The chain carries TRBV27 and TRBJ1-1; tentative D call: TRBD1 (5 bases). The CDR3 is 13 residues long. The germline V and J ends were trimmed by 6 bases and 5 bases, with 13 bases remaining between them. The germline V gene encodes CDR1 MNHEY and CDR2 SMNVEV (reference sequence).

V gene TRBV25-1 combines with J gene TRBJ1-2; D might be TRBD1 (5 bases). The ends were cut back, 6 bases at V and 7 bases at J, with 12 bases in the middle. The germline V gene has CDR1 MGHDK and CDR2 SYGVNS. This CDR3 is 12 amino acids long. The CDR3 is CASSWSGSGYTF. CDR3 bases: TGTGCCAGCAGCTGGTCAGGGTCTGGCTACACCTTC.

This chain connects TRBV27 to TRBJ1-1, with 7 bases that match TRBD1. Looked up from germline, CDR1 is MNHEY and CDR2 is SMNVEV (reference sequence). V shed 0 bases and J 8 bases; nucleotides not matched to a gene: 9. The CDR3 spans 15 residues. The CDR3 DNA is TGTGCCAGCAGTTTATCCCGGCAGGGGGGTATCGAAGCTTTCTTT. Translation: CASSLSRQGGIEAFF.

The rearrangement uses TRBV27 and TRBJ1-2; a possible D gene is TRBD1 (5 bases). Trimming left V 2 bases short and J 2 bases short, with 12 bases between. This CDR3 contains 15 residues. The V gene's germline CDR1 is MNHEY and CDR2 SMNVEV (reference sequence). The DNA of the CDR3 is TGTGCCAGCAGTTTAAGGCAGGGCGGCAACTATGGCTACACCTTC. Its protein product is CASSLRQGGNYGYTF.

This chain joins TRBV5-3 and TRBJ1-5; D uncertain. TRBV5-3 has ORF status, its function being uncertain. The CDR3 loop spans 14 amino acids. V dropped 6 bases and J dropped 4 bases, with 14 bases sitting between them. The CDR3 DNA reads as TGTGCCAGAAACGGGGTGCCGGGGAATCAGCCCCAGCATTTT. It is translated as CARNGVPGNQPQHF.

V gene TRBV10-2 combines with J gene TRBJ2-3, with D maybe TRBD2 (6 bases). CDR1 and CDR2 from the germline V gene are WSHSY and SAAADI. The CDR3 length is 15 residues. V was pared by 5 bases and J by 1 base, with 13 bases between. DNA for the CDR3: TGCGCCAGCAGTAACGGGGGTATGGGCACAGATACGCAGTATTTT. As protein: CASSNGGMGTDTQYF.

The chain combines TRBV4-1 with TRBJ2-6, with TRBD1 as a possible D gene (6 bases). There are 16 residues in the CDR3. Trimming pared 0 bases from V and 0 bases from J, leaving 6 bases between. CDR1 and CDR2 (germline): MGHRA, YSYEKL. The CDR3 protein is CASSQEGGSGANVLTF. Written as DNA, the CDR3 is TGCGCCAGCAGCCAAGAAGGGGGCTCTGGGGCCAACGTCCTGACTTTC.